This TCR beta chain was sequenced during a study of shared clonotypes between healthy human individuals. Study context: Each donor contributed plates that comprised three CD4 naive, three CD4 memory, two CD8 naive and one CD8 memory.

Study conclusions and caveats: Genetic and exposure-history diversity was limited by the small donor number.

On this clone itself: The antigen remains undetermined.

At a deep level, the assay was run. This table comes from immunoSEQ multiplex PCR, and its TCRdb copy is limited to in-frame clones, with some not included. The sample includes some 1.4 million clones, roughly 96% of them seen just once. Within Nashville, Tennessee resided all donors, each a Caucasian adult. The germline V gene encodes CDR1 SEHNR and CDR2 FQNEAQ (reference sequence). The ends were cut back, 5 bases at V and 4 bases at J, with 27 bases in the middle. CDR3 size: 19 residues. The chain has TRBV7-9 and TRBJ2-1, with a weak D call TRBD2 (6 bases). The TCR comes from a man under 40 in good health. The sequenced material came from naive CD4+ T cells sorted from blood. Noted subset: CD45RA+ positively selected. CDR3 sequence reads: CASSHRRDPSGPGYNEQFF. The CDR3 DNA is TGTGCCAGCAGCCACCGGAGGGATCCGAGCGGACCTGGGTACAATGAGCAGTTCTTC.